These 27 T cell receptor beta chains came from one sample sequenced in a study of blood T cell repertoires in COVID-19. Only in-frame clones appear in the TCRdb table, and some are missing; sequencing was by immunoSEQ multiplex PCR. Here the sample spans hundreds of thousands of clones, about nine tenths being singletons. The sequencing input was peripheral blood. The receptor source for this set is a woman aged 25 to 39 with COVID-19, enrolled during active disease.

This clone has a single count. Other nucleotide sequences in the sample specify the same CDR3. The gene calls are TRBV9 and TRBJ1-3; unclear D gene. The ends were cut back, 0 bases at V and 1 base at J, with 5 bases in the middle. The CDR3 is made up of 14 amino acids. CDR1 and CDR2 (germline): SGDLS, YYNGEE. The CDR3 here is CASSVAGSGNTIYF. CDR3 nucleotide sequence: TGTGCCAGCAGCGTAGCGGGGTCTGGAAACACCATATATTTT.

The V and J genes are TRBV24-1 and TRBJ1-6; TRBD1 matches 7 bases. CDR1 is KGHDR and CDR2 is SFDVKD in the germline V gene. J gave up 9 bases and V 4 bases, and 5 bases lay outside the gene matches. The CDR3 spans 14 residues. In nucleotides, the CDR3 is TGTGCCACCAGTGAAGGGACAGATAGTTCACCCCTCCACTTT. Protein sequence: CATSEGTDSSPLHF.

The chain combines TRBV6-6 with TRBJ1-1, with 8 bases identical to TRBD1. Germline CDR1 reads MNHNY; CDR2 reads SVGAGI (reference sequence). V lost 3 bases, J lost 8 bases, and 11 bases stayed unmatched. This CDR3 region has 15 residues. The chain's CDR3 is CASSYPETGVSEAFF. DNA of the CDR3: TGTGCCAGCAGTTATCCCGAGACAGGGGTATCCGAAGCTTTCTTT.

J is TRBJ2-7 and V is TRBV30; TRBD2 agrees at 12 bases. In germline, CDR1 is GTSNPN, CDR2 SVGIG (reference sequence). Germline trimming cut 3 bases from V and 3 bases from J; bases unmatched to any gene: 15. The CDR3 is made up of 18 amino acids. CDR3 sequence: CAWSGVLAGGQRRYEQYF. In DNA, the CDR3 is TGTGCCTGGAGCGGTGTACTAGCGGGGGGCCAACGGCGCTACGAGCAGTACTTC. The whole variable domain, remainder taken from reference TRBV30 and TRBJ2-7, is SQTIHQWPATLVQPVGSPLSLECTVEGTSNPNLYWYRQAAGRGLQLLFYSVGIGQISSEVPQNLSASRPQDRQFILSSKKLLLSDSGFYLCAWSGVLAGGQRRYEQYFGPGTRLTVT.

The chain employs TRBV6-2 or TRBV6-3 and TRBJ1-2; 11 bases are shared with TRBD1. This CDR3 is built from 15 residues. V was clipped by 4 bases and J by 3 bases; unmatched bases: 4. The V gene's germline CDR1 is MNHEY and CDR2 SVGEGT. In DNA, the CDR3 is TGTGCCAGCAGTTCGGACAGGGGGCGAGACTATGGCTACACCTTC. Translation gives CASSSDRGRDYGYTF.

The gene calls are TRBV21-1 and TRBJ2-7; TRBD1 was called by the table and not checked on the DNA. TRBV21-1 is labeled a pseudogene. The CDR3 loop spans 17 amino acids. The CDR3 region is CASSKRGGAGHTYEQYF. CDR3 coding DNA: TGTGCCAGCAGCAAAAGGGGTGGGGCAGGGCATACCTACGAGCAGTACTTC.

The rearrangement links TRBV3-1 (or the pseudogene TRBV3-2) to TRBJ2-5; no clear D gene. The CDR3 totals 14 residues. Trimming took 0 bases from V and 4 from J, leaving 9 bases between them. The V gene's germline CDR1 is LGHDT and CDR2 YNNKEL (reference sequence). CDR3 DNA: TGTGCCAGCAGCCAAGAACGCAGGCCAGAGACCCAGTACTTC. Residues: CASSQERRPETQYF.

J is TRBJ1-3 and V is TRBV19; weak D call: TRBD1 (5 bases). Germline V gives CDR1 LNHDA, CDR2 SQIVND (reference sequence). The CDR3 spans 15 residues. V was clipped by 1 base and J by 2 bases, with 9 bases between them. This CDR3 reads CASSIAAGAGNTIYF. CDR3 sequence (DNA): TGTGCCAGTAGTATAGCAGCGGGGGCTGGAAACACCATATATTTT.

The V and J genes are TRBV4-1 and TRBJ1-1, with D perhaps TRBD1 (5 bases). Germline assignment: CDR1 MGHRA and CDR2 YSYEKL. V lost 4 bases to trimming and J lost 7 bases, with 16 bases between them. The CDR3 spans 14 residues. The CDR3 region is CASSPSGLGGEAFF. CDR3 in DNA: TGCGCCAGCAGCCCCTCAGGGCTGGGCGGTGAAGCTTTCTTT.

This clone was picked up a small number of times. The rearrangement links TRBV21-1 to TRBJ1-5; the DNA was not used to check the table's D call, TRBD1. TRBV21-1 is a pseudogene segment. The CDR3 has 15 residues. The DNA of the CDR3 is TGTGCCAGCAGCAAAGGGACAGGGAGGGTTACGGCCCAGCATTTT. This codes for CASSKGTGRVTAQHF.

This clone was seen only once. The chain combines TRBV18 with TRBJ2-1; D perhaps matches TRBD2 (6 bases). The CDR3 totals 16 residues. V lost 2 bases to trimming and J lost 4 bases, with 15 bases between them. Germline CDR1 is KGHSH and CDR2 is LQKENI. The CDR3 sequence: CASSPTGGVPYNEQFF. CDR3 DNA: TGTGCCAGCTCACCAACGGGCGGGGTTCCTTACAATGAGCAGTTCTTC.

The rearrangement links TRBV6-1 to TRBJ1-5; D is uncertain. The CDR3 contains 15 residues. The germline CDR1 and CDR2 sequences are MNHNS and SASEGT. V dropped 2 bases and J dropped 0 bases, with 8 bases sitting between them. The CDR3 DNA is TGTGCCAGCAGTGAATTTGTCAGTAGCAATCAGCCCCAGCATTTT. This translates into CASSEFVSSNQPQHF.

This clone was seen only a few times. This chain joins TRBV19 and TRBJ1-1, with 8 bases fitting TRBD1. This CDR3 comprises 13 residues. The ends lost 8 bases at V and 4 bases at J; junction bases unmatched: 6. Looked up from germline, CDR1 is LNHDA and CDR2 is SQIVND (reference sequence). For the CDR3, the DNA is TGTGCCAGTGCCACAGGGGGACCCACTGAAGCTTTCTTT. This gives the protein CASATGGPTEAFF.

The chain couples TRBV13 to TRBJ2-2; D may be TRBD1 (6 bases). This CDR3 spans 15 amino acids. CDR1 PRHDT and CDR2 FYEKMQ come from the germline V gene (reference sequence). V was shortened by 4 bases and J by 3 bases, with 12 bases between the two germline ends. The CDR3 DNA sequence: TGTGCCAGCAGCTACCGGGACATAGACACCGGGGAGCTGTTTTTT. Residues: CASSYRDIDTGELFF.

The CDR3 region has the DNA TGCGCCAGCAGCCTCCAGGGGGCTAGTGTTGAAAAACTGTTTTTT. It encodes CASSLQGASVEKLFF. V gene TRBV4-1 combines with J gene TRBJ1-4; 8 bases match TRBD1. Germline CDR1 is MGHRA and CDR2 is YSYEKL. This CDR3 contains 15 residues. V lost 4 bases, J lost 7 bases, and 8 bases stayed unmatched.

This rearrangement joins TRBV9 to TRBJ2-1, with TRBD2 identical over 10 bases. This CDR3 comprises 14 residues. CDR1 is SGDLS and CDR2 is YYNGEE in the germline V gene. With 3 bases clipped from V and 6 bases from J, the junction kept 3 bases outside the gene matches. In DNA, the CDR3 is TGTGCCAGCAGCGGCGCTAGCGGGGGCAATGAGCAGTTCTTC. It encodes CASSGASGGNEQFF. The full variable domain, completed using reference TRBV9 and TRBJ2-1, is DSGVTQTPKHLITATGQRVTLRCSPRSGDLSVYWYQQSLDQGLQFLIQYYNGEERAKGNILERFSAQQFPDLHSELNLSSLELGDSALYFCASSGASGGNEQFFGPGTRLTVL.

CDR3 nucleotide sequence: TGTGCCAGCAAAAAGGACAGCCTTAATTCACCCCTCCACTTT. Its protein is CASKKDSLNSPLHF. The V gene is TRBV2, the J gene TRBJ1-6; TRBD1 is a possible D gene (6 bases). The CDR3 sequence is 14 residues long. V was trimmed by 7 bases and J by 6 bases, leaving 13 bases between them. Germline loops: CDR1 SNHLY, CDR2 FYNNEI.

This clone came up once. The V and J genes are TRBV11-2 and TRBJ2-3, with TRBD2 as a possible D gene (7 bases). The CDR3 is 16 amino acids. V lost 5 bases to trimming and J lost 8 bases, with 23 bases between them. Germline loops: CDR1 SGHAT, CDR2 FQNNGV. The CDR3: CASSPHLRRGPGTQYF. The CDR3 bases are TGTGCCAGCAGCCCCCACTTGAGGCGGGGGCCCGGTACGCAGTATTTT.

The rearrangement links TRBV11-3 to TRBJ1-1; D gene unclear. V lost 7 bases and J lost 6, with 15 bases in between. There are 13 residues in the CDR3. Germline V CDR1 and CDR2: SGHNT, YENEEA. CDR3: CASTLAQWAEAFF. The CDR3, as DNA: TGTGCCAGCACCCTCGCACAGTGGGCTGAAGCTTTCTTT.

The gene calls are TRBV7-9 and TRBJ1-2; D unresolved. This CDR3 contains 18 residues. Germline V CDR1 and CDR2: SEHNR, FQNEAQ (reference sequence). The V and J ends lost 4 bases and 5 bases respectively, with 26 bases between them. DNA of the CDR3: TGTGCCAGCAGCTCGACTAGACGGGATGGCCAAGGAGGATATGGCTACACCTTC. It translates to CASSSTRRDGQGGYGYTF.

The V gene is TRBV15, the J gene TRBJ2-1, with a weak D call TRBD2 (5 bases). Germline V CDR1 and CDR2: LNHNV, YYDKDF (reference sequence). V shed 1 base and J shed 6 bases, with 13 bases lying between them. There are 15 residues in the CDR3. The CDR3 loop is CATSRVRAALNEQFF. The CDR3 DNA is TGTGCCACCAGCAGAGTCCGAGCGGCCCTCAATGAGCAGTTCTTC.

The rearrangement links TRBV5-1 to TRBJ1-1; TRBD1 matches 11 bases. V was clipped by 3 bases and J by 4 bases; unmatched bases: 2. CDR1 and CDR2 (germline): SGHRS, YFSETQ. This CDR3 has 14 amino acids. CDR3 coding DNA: TGCGCCAGCAGCTGGGGGACAGGGGGCACTGAAGCTTTCTTT. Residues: CASSWGTGGTEAFF.

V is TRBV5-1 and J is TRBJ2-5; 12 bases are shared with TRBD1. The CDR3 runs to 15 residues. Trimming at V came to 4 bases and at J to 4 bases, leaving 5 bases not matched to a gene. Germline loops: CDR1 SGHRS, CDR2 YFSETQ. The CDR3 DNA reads TGCGCCAGCAGCACGGGACAGGGGGCGCCAGAGACCCAGTACTTC. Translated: CASSTGQGAPETQYF.

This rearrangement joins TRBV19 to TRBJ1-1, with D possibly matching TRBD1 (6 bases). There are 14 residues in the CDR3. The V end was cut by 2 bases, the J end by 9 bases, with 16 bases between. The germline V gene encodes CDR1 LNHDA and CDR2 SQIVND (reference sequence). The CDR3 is CASSILGPQGKAFF. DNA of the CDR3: TGTGCCAGTAGTATACTTGGGCCACAGGGTAAAGCTTTCTTT.

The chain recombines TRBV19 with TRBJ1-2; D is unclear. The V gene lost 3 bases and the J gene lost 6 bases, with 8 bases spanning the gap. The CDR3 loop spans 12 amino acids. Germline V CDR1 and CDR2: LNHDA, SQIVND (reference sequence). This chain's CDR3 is CASSISSDGYTF. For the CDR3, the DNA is TGTGCCAGTAGTATTTCCAGCGATGGCTACACCTTC.

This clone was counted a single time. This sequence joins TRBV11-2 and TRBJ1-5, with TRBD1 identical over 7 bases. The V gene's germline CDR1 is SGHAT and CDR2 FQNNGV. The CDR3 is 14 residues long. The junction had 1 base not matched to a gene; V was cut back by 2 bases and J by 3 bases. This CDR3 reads CASSLRGPNQPQHF. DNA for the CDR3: TGTGCCAGCAGCTTAAGGGGGCCCAATCAGCCCCAGCATTTT.

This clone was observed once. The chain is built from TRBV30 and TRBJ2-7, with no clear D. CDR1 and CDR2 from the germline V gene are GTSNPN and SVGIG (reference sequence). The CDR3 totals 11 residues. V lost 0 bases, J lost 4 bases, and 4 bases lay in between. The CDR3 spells CAWSVRYEQYF. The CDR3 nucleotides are TGTGCCTGGAGTGTCCGTTACGAGCAGTACTTC.